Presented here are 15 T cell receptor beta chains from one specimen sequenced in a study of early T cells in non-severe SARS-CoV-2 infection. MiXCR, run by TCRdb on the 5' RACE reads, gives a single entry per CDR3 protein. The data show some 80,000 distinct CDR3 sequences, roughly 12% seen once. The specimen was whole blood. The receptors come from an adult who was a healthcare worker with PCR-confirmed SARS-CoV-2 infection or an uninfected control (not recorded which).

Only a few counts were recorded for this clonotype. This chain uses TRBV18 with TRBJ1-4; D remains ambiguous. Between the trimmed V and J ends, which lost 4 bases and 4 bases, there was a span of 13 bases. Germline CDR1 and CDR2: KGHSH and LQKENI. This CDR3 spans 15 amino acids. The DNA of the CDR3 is TGTGCCAGCTCACTCACCCAGGCGCTTAATGAAAAACTGTTTTTT. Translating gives CASSLTQALNEKLFF.

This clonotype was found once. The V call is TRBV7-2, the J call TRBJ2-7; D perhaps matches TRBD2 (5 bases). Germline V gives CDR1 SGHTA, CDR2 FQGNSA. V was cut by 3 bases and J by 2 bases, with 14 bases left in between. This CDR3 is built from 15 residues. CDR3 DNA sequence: TGTGCCAGCAGCTTCACGGGCTCAGCGGCCTACGAGCAGTACTTC. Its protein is CASSFTGSAAYEQYF.

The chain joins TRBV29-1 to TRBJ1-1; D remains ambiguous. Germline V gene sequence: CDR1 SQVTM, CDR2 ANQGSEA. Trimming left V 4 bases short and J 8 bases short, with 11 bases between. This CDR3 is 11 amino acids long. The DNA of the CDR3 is TGCAGCGTTGTTCCGGTTTACGAAGCTTTCTTT. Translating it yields CSVVPVYEAFF.

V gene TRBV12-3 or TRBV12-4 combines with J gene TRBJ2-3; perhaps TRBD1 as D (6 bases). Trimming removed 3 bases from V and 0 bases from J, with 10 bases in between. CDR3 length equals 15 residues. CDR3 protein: CASSFGQSSTDTQYF. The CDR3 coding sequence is TGTGCCAGCAGTTTTGGACAGTCGAGCACAGATACGCAGTATTTT.

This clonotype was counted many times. CDR3 DNA: TGTGCCAGCAGCTTGCGGGCGGGCACAACCTACGAGCAGTACTTC. Translation gives CASSLRAGTTYEQYF. The chain employs TRBV7-6 and TRBJ2-7, with D maybe TRBD2 (5 bases). CDR3 length: 15 amino acids. V was pared by 3 bases and J by 2 bases, with 14 bases between. Germline CDR1 SGHVS, CDR2 FNYEAQ.

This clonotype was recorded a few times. The CDR3 here is CASTSGNTGELFF. CDR3 sequence (DNA): TGTGCCAGCACTAGCGGCAACACCGGGGAGCTGTTTTTT. This chain connects TRBV2 to TRBJ2-2; 7 positions agree with TRBD2. V shed 7 bases and J 2 bases; nucleotides not matched to a gene: 1. CDR1 and CDR2 from the germline V gene are SNHLY and FYNNEI. The CDR3 is made up of 13 amino acids.

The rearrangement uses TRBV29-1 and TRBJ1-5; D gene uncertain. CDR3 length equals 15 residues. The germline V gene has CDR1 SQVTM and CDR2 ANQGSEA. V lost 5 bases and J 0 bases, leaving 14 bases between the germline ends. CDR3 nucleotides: TGCAGCGTTAAATGGGCGGAGTATAGCAATCAGCCCCAGCATTTT. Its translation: CSVKWAEYSNQPQHF.

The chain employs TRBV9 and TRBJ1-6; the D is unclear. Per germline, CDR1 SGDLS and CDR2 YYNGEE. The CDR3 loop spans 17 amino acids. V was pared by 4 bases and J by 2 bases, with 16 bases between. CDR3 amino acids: CASSRRAPGTYNSPLHF. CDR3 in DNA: TGTGCCAGCAGCCGACGGGCTCCGGGAACCTATAATTCACCCCTCCACTTT.

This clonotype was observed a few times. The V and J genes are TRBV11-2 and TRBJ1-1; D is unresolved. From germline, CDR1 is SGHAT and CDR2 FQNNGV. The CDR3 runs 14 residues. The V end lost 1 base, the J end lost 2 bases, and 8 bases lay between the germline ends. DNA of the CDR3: TGTGCCAGCAGCTTAGGGCAGCCTAACACTGAAGCTTTCTTT. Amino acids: CASSLGQPNTEAFF.

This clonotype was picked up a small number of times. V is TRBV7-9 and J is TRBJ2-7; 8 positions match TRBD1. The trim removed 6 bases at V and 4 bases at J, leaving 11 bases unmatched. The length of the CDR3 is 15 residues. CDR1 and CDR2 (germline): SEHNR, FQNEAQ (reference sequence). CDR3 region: CASSSDRGGSYEQYF. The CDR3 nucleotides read TGTGCCAGCAGTTCCGACAGGGGAGGATCGTACGAGCAGTACTTC.

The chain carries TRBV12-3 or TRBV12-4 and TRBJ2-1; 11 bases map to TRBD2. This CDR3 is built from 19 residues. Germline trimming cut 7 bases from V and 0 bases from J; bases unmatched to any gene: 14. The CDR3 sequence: CASTLTGTSGYRSYNEQFF. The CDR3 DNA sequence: TGTGCCAGCACCTTAACCGGGACTAGCGGTTACCGCTCCTACAATGAGCAGTTCTTC.

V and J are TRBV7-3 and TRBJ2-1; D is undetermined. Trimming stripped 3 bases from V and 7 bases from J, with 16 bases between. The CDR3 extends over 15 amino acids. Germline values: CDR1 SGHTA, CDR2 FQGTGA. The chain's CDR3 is CASSFYPGPLNEQFF. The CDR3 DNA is TGTGCCAGCAGCTTTTACCCTGGACCGTTAAATGAGCAGTTCTTC.

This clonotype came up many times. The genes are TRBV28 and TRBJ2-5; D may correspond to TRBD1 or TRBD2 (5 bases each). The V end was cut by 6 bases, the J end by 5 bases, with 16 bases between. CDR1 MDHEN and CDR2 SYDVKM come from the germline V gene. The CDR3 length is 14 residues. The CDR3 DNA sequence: TGTGCCAGCAGCCCTAGTGGGGGTAGGGAGACCCAGTACTTC. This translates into CASSPSGGRETQYF.

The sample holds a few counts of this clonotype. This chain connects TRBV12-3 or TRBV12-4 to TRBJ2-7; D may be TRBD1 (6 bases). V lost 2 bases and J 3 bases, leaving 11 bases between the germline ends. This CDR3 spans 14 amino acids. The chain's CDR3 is CASSLQGSFYEQYF. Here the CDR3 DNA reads TGTGCCAGCAGTTTACAGGGGTCCTTCTACGAGCAGTACTTC.

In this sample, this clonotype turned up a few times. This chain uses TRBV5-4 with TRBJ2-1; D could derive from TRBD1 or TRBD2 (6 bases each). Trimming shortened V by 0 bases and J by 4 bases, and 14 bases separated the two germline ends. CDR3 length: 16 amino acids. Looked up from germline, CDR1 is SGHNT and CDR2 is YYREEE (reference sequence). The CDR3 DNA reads TGTGCCAGCAGCTTGGTAGGGGGGCACACATACAATGAGCAGTTCTTC. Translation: CASSLVGGHTYNEQFF.